This entry lists 28 T cell receptor beta chains sequenced from one sample in a study of T cells in Graves' hyperthyroidism and ophthalmopathy. From RNA transcripts, TCR beta CDR3 regions were amplified. TCR CDR3 underwent first-round RT-PCR with the HTBI primer set. TCRdb used MiXCR to reprocess the multiplex PCR reads, holding one entry per CDR3 protein. This sample has fewer than 550,000 distinct CDR3 sequences, with approximately 25% found just once. The sequencing sample was made of blood. Receptors originate from a woman between 25 and 40 years old with Graves' ophthalmopathy.

This chain links TRBV7-2 with TRBJ2-3; 12 bases match TRBD2. V shed 0 bases and J 4 bases; nucleotides not matched to a gene: 8. In germline, CDR1 is SGHTA, CDR2 FQGNSA. The CDR3 has 18 amino acids. The CDR3 sequence: CASSLAPSGGAGPDTQYF. CDR3 in DNA: TGTGCCAGCAGCTTAGCCCCTAGCGGGGGGGCCGGTCCAGATACGCAGTATTTT.

This clonotype has just a few counts. The chain recombines TRBV15 with TRBJ2-7; tentatively, D is TRBD1 or TRBD2 (5 bases each). The germline gives CDR1 LNHNV, CDR2 YYDKDF (reference sequence). The CDR3 consists of 12 residues. The V gene lost 5 bases and the J gene lost 2 bases, with 7 bases spanning the gap. The CDR3 nucleotides are TGTGCCACCAGCGGGGGACCCTACGAGCAGTACTTC. It specifies CATSGGPYEQYF. Full variable domain (outside the CDR3, taken from reference TRBV15 and TRBJ2-7): DAMVIQNPRYQVTQFGKPVTLSCSQTLNHNVMYWYQQKSSQAPKLLFHYYDKDFNNEADTPDNFQSRRPNTSFCFLDIRSPGLGDTAMYLCATSGGPYEQYFGPGTRLTVT.

This chain uses TRBV19 with TRBJ1-1; D might be TRBD1 (5 bases). The CDR3 sequence is 13 residues long. The V gene lost 4 bases and the J gene lost 6 bases, with 12 bases spanning the gap. Germline V gives CDR1 LNHDA, CDR2 SQIVND (reference sequence). The CDR3 reads CASSTLGPAEAFF. Written as DNA, the CDR3 is TGTGCCAGTAGTACCTTGGGACCGGCTGAAGCTTTCTTT.

The table lists this clonotype with many counts. This chain joins TRBV12-3 or TRBV12-4 and TRBJ1-1; perhaps TRBD1 as D (5 bases). The ends were cut back, 3 bases at V and 8 bases at J, with 13 bases in the middle. The CDR3 totals 13 residues. DNA of the CDR3: TGTGCCAGCAGTTTGAGGGGAACCTTGGAAGCTTTCTTT. It specifies CASSLRGTLEAFF.

There are a few counts of this clonotype. V gene TRBV28 combines with J gene TRBJ2-5, with unresolved D. CDR1 and CDR2 from the germline V gene are MDHEN and SYDVKM. The V end lost 2 bases, the J end lost 5 bases, and 9 bases lay between the germline ends. This CDR3 contains 13 residues. CDR3: CASSLIMGETQYF. CDR3 DNA: TGTGCCAGCAGTTTAATTATGGGTGAGACCCAGTACTTC.

This sequence joins TRBV27 and TRBJ2-5; D is unresolved. CDR1 is MNHEY and CDR2 is SMNVEV in the germline V gene (reference sequence). The CDR3 has 13 residues. V was clipped by 3 bases and J by 0 bases, with 5 bases between them. The chain's CDR3 is CASSFPYQETQYF. The CDR3 DNA reads as TGTGCCAGCAGTTTCCCGTACCAAGAGACCCAGTACTTC.

This clonotype was detected many times. J is TRBJ2-7 and V is TRBV11-2; D is unresolved. The germline gives CDR1 SGHAT, CDR2 FQNNGV. Trimming stripped 0 bases from V and 6 bases from J, with 6 bases between. The CDR3 runs to 12 residues. The CDR3 here is CASSLDPGEQYF. CDR3 coding DNA: TGTGCCAGCAGCTTAGATCCGGGCGAGCAGTACTTC.

This clonotype was seen many times. The rearrangement links TRBV6-1 to TRBJ1-2, with D perhaps TRBD1 (6 bases). V gave up 6 bases and J gave up 4 bases, with 15 bases separating them. Germline values: CDR1 MNHNS, CDR2 SASEGT. There are 14 residues in the CDR3. The CDR3 bases are TGTGCCAGCAGACGAGGACAGACCCTCTATGGCTACACCTTC. This codes for CASRRGQTLYGYTF.

As concerns this clonotype: Its ends do not fully match the called genes, so a read error is possible. The gene calls are TRBV12-3 or TRBV12-4 and TRBJ2-7, with 13 bases matching TRBD2. This CDR3 is 17 amino acids long. The CDR3 DNA sequence: TGTGCCGGCAGTCAGGGGGCGGGACTAGCGGGAAGACACGAGCAGTACTTC. Translated, it gives CAGSQGAGLAGRHEQYF.

The chain links TRBV6-1 to TRBJ1-1; TRBD1 matches 7 bases. V was clipped by 6 bases and J by 5 bases; unmatched bases: 9. The germline CDR1 and CDR2 sequences are MNHNS and SASEGT. This CDR3 comprises 14 residues. The DNA of the CDR3 is TGTGCCAGCAGCCAAAAGGGGGCATGGACTGAAGCTTTCTTT. Its translation is CASSQKGAWTEAFF.

The chain carries TRBV12-3 or TRBV12-4 and TRBJ2-7, with TRBD2 matching over 11 bases. CDR3 length: 15 residues. The V segment lost 7 bases and the J segment 7 bases; nucleotides outside the gene matches: 12. The CDR3 DNA follows: TGTGCCAGCACCAGAGGGACTAGCGGCCTCCTGGAGCAGTACTTC. It translates to CASTRGTSGLLEQYF.

The chain uses TRBV4-1 and TRBJ2-4; D ambiguous. The CDR3 is 15 amino acids. Deletions cut 1 base from V and 1 base from J, with 8 bases between. Germline V gene sequence: CDR1 MGHRA, CDR2 YSYEKL. This chain's CDR3 is CASSQVLGAKNIQYF. In DNA form, the CDR3 reads TGCGCCAGCAGCCAAGTGTTGGGGGCCAAAAACATTCAGTACTTC.

The chain is built from TRBV3-1 and TRBJ2-4; the D gene is possibly TRBD1 (5 bases). V was clipped by 0 bases and J by 3 bases, with 9 bases between them. The germline gives CDR1 LGHDT, CDR2 YNNKEL (reference sequence). The CDR3 runs 15 residues. CDR3 protein: CASSQEGQGKNIQYF. CDR3 sequence (DNA): TGTGCCAGCAGCCAAGAGGGGCAAGGCAAAAACATTCAGTACTTC.

This clonotype was observed once. One end of the junction varies from germline; a read error may be responsible. The V call is TRBV24-1, the J call TRBJ2-2; 8 bases align to TRBD1. This CDR3 has 15 amino acids. The germline gives CDR1 KGHDR, CDR2 SFDVKD. The CDR3 is CATNDFTGGTGELFF. The CDR3 DNA follows: TGTGCCACCAATGATTTTACAGGGGGGACCGGGGAGCTGTTTTTT.

This clonotype showed up many times. The chain uses TRBV20-1 and TRBJ2-4; D is unclear. This CDR3 is 13 amino acids long. Trimming cost V 2 bases and J 3 bases, with 8 bases left between them. Germline CDR1 reads DFQATT; CDR2 reads SNEGSKA (reference sequence). CDR3 sequence: CSARQVDKNIQYF. CDR3 DNA: TGCAGTGCTAGACAGGTGGACAAAAACATTCAGTACTTC.

The table lists this clonotype with a few counts. This may be a read error, as it is one base from a much larger clone. The V gene is TRBV30, the J gene TRBJ2-2; 7 nucleotides agree with TRBD1. The CDR3 consists of 15 residues. The germline V gene encodes CDR1 GTSNPN and CDR2 SVGIG (reference sequence). Trimming took 5 bases from V and 5 from J; bases not matched to a gene: 11. This CDR3 is CAWGRQGVVTGELFF. CDR3 nucleotides: TGTGCCTGGGGTAGGCAGGGGGTGGTGACCGGGGAGCTGTTTTTT.

This clonotype was counted only a few times. A junction boundary mismatches the germline segment, possibly from a read error. V usage is TRBV29-1 and J usage is TRBJ2-4; D not certain. The CDR3 consists of 14 residues. Germline V gives CDR1 SQVTM, CDR2 ANQGSEA. CDR3 DNA: TGCGGCGTCCTTAGGGCAGAGGCCAGAAACATTCAGTACTTC. It yields the protein CGVLRAEARNIQYF.

The J gene is TRBJ1-1, the V gene TRBV6-1; 12 bases fit TRBD1. The CDR3 is 13 amino acids. Germline values: CDR1 MNHNS, CDR2 SASEGT. Trimming removed 6 bases from V and 7 bases from J; junction bases left unmatched: 3. The DNA for the CDR3 is TGTGCCAGCAGGAGGGACAGGGGGCGTGAAGCTTTCTTT. Amino acids: CASRRDRGREAFF.

This clonotype was picked up many times. V gene TRBV29-1 combines with J gene TRBJ2-7; D ambiguous. The CDR3 is 14 residues long. The V gene lost 1 base and the J gene lost 0 bases, with 10 bases spanning the gap. The germline V gene encodes CDR1 SQVTM and CDR2 ANQGSEA. As DNA, the CDR3 is TGCAGCGTTGAAGTCGAGGAGAGCTCCTACGAGCAGTACTTC. This encodes CSVEVEESSYEQYF.

This clonotype was observed a few times. A read error is likely, as this CDR3 ends without the conserved phenylalanine or tryptophan. The chain couples TRBV6-1 to TRBJ1-6; no firm D call. V lost 6 bases and J lost 10, with 10 bases in between. In germline, CDR1 is MNHNS, CDR2 SASEGT. This CDR3 has 12 residues. DNA for the CDR3: TGTGCCAGCAGCGGGAATGAATCACCCCTCCACCTT. As protein: CASSGNESPLHL.

In its sample, this clonotype was seen many times. V usage is TRBV20-1 and J usage is TRBJ2-5; 12 bases line up with TRBD2. V was pared by 2 bases and J by 9 bases, with 16 bases of the junction left unmatched. CDR3 length equals 17 residues. Germline CDR1 reads DFQATT; CDR2 reads SNEGSKA (reference sequence). CDR3: CSARPGLAGGGPLAQYF. In DNA form, the CDR3 reads TGCAGTGCTAGACCAGGGCTAGCGGGGGGGGGACCGTTGGCCCAGTACTTC.

This clonotype was seen ten or more times. Germline and junction disagree at one end, which may indicate a read error. The chain uses TRBV27 and TRBJ2-4; possible D gene TRBD1, 6 bases. The CDR3 extends over 16 amino acids. Per germline, CDR1 MNHEY and CDR2 SMNVEV (reference sequence). The CDR3 DNA follows: TGTGCCAGCAGTGCCGCACAGGGAATAGCCAAAGACATTCAGTACTTC. Translating it yields CASSAAQGIAKDIQYF.

This clonotype was found many times. V is TRBV12-3 or TRBV12-4 and J is TRBJ1-2; tentatively, D is TRBD1 (6 bases). The CDR3 runs 13 residues. V dropped 6 bases and J dropped 2 bases, with 10 bases sitting between them. This CDR3 reads CASSWTENYGYTF. The DNA for the CDR3 is TGTGCCAGCAGCTGGACAGAAAACTATGGCTACACCTTC.

The chain couples TRBV11-2 to TRBJ2-7; D might be TRBD1 (6 bases). Per the germline V gene, CDR1 is SGHAT and CDR2 is FQNNGV. The ends were cut back, 4 bases at V and 6 bases at J, with 22 bases in the middle. The CDR3 is made up of 16 amino acids. The CDR3 loop reads CASSSSYRVLYCEQYF. The DNA for the CDR3 is TGTGCCAGCAGCTCATCCTACAGGGTTCTTTACTGCGAGCAGTACTTC.

The chain employs TRBV11-2 and TRBJ2-7; 11 nucleotides line up with TRBD2. The J segment lost 5 bases and the V segment lost 5 bases, leaving 17 bases of the junction unmatched. The CDR3 is made up of 18 amino acids. CDR1 and CDR2 from the germline V gene are SGHAT and FQNNGV. The CDR3 nucleotides are TGTGCCAGCAGCCCCCTCCGCCTTAGCGGGGGGGCGGTAAACGAGCAGTACTTC. This translates into CASSPLRLSGGAVNEQYF.

In its sample, this clonotype was seen many times. V usage is TRBV7-8 and J usage is TRBJ2-7; 10 bases map to TRBD1. The trim removed 5 bases at V and 3 bases at J, leaving 7 bases unmatched. This CDR3 region has 15 residues. From germline, CDR1 is SGHVS and CDR2 FQNEAQ. Written as DNA, the CDR3 is TGTGCCAGCAGCGACCGGGACAGGGGTCACTACGAGCAGTACTTC. Translated: CASSDRDRGHYEQYF. The entire variable domain, with the rest obtained from reference TRBV7-8 and TRBJ2-7, is as follows: GAGVSQSPRYKVAKRGQDVALRCDPISGHVSLFWYQQALGQGPEFLTYFQNEAQLDKSGLPSDRFFAERPEGSVSTLKIQRTQQEDSAVYLCASSDRDRGHYEQYFGPGTRLTVT.

This clonotype occurred many times. This chain uses TRBV18 with TRBJ2-7; 7 positions agree with TRBD1. Germline lookup yields CDR1 KGHSH and CDR2 LQKENI. The CDR3 covers 15 residues. V lost 1 base, J lost 5 bases, and 8 bases stayed unmatched. This CDR3 is CASSPQELGGNEQYF. DNA of the CDR3: TGTGCCAGCTCACCACAAGAGCTAGGGGGCAACGAGCAGTACTTC.

This clonotype showed up many times. The chain links TRBV30 to TRBJ1-2, with a possible D match to TRBD1 (6 bases). The CDR3 contains 13 residues. V shed 3 bases and J shed 7 bases, with 15 bases lying between them. Germline V lookup: CDR1 GTSNPN, CDR2 SVGIG (reference sequence). The CDR3 here is CAWSLTGIAGYTF. Written as DNA, the CDR3 is TGTGCCTGGAGCTTAACAGGGATAGCTGGCTACACCTTC.